This TCR beta chain was obtained from a study of cytomegalovirus exposure and HLA in healthy donors. Findings of the study overall: HLA restriction was apparent for most CMV-associated TCR beta chains in a later analysis. CMV serostatus was the only immune exposure information that was available.

Comments on this clone: Its matching antigen is unknown.

Amplification used 60 Vbeta primers and 13 Jbeta primers. Method: immunoSEQ multiplex PCR; TCRdb's copy keeps in-frame clones and lacks some. The sample lists 150,000 or so clones, roughly 73% occurring once. The CDR3 spans 13 residues. Germline CDR1 is GTSNPN and CDR2 is SVGIG (reference sequence). V was cut by 3 bases and J by 6 bases, with 14 bases left in between. The sequence came from a man between 18 and 35 years old in good health and CMV-seropositive. The V gene is TRBV30, the J gene TRBJ1-1, with D possibly matching TRBD1 (5 bases). Material: PBMCs. The CDR3 DNA sequence: TGTGCCTGGAGCGATACCAGGGTCTCTGAAGCTTTCTTT. It specifies CAWSDTRVSEAFF.